A single sample is the source of the 24 T cell receptor beta chains below, sequenced in a study of blood T cell repertoires in COVID-19. TCRdb's table, derived via immunoSEQ multiplex PCR, lists solely in-frame clones and lacks some. The sample records 250,000 to 350,000 clones, about 85% being singletons. Source material: peripheral blood. The receptors were gathered from a woman aged 50 to 65 who had recovered from COVID-19.

The chain recombines TRBV4-2 with TRBJ2-5; 15 nucleotides match TRBD2. Looked up from germline, CDR1 is LGHNA and CDR2 is YNFKEQ. The CDR3 is made up of 17 amino acids. The junction had 8 bases not matched to a gene; V was cut back by 5 bases and J by 4 bases. The CDR3 sequence: CASSFGLAGGLPETQYF. The CDR3 DNA is TGTGCCAGCAGCTTCGGACTAGCGGGGGGGCTTCCAGAGACCCAGTACTTC.

There are a few counts of this clone. In DNA form, the CDR3 reads TGTGCCAGCAGCCACGTTATCACAGGGGGCGGGACAGATACGCAGTATTTT. This sequence encodes CASSHVITGGGTDTQYF. The chain links TRBV4-2 to TRBJ2-3, with 9 bases fitting TRBD1. Trimming cost V 3 bases and J 3 bases; bases outside gene matches: 10. From germline, CDR1 is LGHNA and CDR2 YNFKEQ. The CDR3 totals 17 residues.

The chain employs TRBV10-3 and TRBJ2-3, with 16 bases aligning to TRBD2. Germline trimming cut 9 bases from V and 2 bases from J; bases unmatched to any gene: 2. Germline loops: CDR1 ENHRY, CDR2 SYGVKD. The CDR3 has 15 amino acids. CDR3 region: CAMGTSGRATDTQYF. The CDR3 region has the DNA TGTGCCATGGGGACTAGCGGGAGGGCCACAGATACGCAGTATTTT.

This chain connects TRBV9 to TRBJ1-2; D ambiguous. Germline V gene data show CDR1 as SGDLS and CDR2 as YYNGEE. The CDR3 totals 13 residues. V dropped 3 bases and J dropped 3 bases, with 9 bases sitting between them. The CDR3 DNA reads TGTGCCAGCAGCGCGGCGGGAGACTATGGCTACACCTTC. The encoded protein is CASSAAGDYGYTF.

The V and J genes are TRBV14 and TRBJ2-1; possibly TRBD1 for D (5 bases). The V and J ends lost 4 bases and 13 bases respectively, with 14 bases between them. The CDR3 has 12 residues. Germline V gene sequence: CDR1 SGHDN, CDR2 FVKESK. The CDR3 loop is CASSPGTGTQFF. The CDR3, as DNA: TGTGCCAGCAGCCCAGGAACAGGCACCCAGTTCTTC.

This CDR3 is CASSPWGRTGELFF. The CDR3 DNA is TGTGCCAGCAGCCCCTGGGGGCGCACCGGGGAGCTGTTTTTT. The chain combines TRBV14 with TRBJ2-2; D might be TRBD1 (6 bases). Trimming shortened V by 4 bases and J by 4 bases, and 10 bases separated the two germline ends. Germline V gives CDR1 SGHDN, CDR2 FVKESK. The CDR3 extends over 14 amino acids.

The chain uses TRBV19 and TRBJ1-2; unclear D gene. V was trimmed by 5 bases and J by 8 bases, leaving 15 bases between them. Per the germline V gene, CDR1 is LNHDA and CDR2 is SQIVND (reference sequence). The CDR3 is 13 amino acids. CDR3 in amino acids: CASSLSFGVGYTF. The CDR3 nucleotides are TGTGCCAGTAGTCTATCTTTCGGGGTAGGCTACACCTTC.

The rearrangement links TRBV28 to TRBJ1-4, with D possibly being TRBD1 (5 bases). The germline V gene has CDR1 MDHEN and CDR2 SYDVKM. Deletions cut 8 bases from V and 8 bases from J, with 12 bases between. CDR3 length: 12 amino acids. For the CDR3, the DNA is TGTGCCAGCTGCGGGGGTTGGGAAAAACTGTTTTTT. This codes for CASCGGWEKLFF.

V gene TRBV4-3 combines with J gene TRBJ2-2, with D unclear. The CDR3 consists of 13 residues. V was cut by 0 bases and J by 7 bases, with 6 bases left in between. Germline assignment: CDR1 LGHNA and CDR2 YSLEER. Here the CDR3 DNA reads TGCGCCAGCAGCCAAGATCTAGGCGGGGAGCTGTTTTTT. This encodes CASSQDLGGELFF.

The rearrangement links TRBV5-1 to TRBJ1-2; D ambiguous. From germline, CDR1 is SGHRS and CDR2 YFSETQ. CDR3 length equals 14 residues. V gave up 1 base and J gave up 6 bases, with 13 bases separating them. CDR3 loop: CASSLNEVLDGYTF. The CDR3 DNA reads as TGCGCCAGCAGCTTGAATGAGGTGCTGGATGGCTACACCTTC.

This chain connects TRBV5-1 to TRBJ2-3, with 7 bases fitting TRBD2. Germline assignment: CDR1 SGHRS and CDR2 YFSETQ. With V trimmed by 6 bases and J by 2 bases, 9 bases remained unmatched. The CDR3 runs 15 residues. Here the CDR3 reads CASTRGLADTDTQYF. The CDR3 DNA reads as TGCGCCAGCACCCGTGGGCTAGCGGACACAGATACGCAGTATTTT.

The chain is built from TRBV18 and TRBJ2-3; D might be TRBD1 (6 bases). Trimming pared 4 bases from V and 5 bases from J, leaving 19 bases between. Germline values: CDR1 KGHSH, CDR2 LQKENI. The CDR3 runs to 16 residues. CDR3 sequence (DNA): TGTGCCAGCTCACTCGGACAGCATTTCTACGGAGATACGCAGTATTTT. Its protein is CASSLGQHFYGDTQYF.

The V and J genes are TRBV5-1 and TRBJ2-1; 9 positions match TRBD1. CDR1 and CDR2 (germline): SGHRS, YFSETQ. Germline trimming cut 4 bases from V and 5 bases from J; bases unmatched to any gene: 10. The CDR3 has 16 residues. This CDR3 is CASSLPTGGGHNEQFF. The CDR3 coding sequence is TGCGCCAGCAGCCTACCGACAGGGGGAGGTCACAATGAGCAGTTCTTC.

V is TRBV7-2 and J is TRBJ1-1; TRBD1 matches at 7 bases. Germline V CDR1 and CDR2: SGHTA, FQGNSA. The trim removed 2 bases at V and 0 bases at J, leaving 6 bases unmatched. CDR3 size: 16 residues. CDR3 protein: CASSLLWGQLNTEAFF. The DNA for the CDR3 is TGTGCCAGCAGCTTATTGTGGGGACAGCTGAACACTGAAGCTTTCTTT.

The chain couples TRBV28 to TRBJ2-1, with 10 bases identical to TRBD2. CDR1 and CDR2 (germline): MDHEN, SYDVKM. The CDR3 spans 15 residues. J gave up 9 bases and V 5 bases, and 10 bases lay outside the gene matches. The CDR3 sequence: CASSGAGTSDTEQFF. CDR3 bases: TGTGCCAGCAGTGGGGCCGGGACTAGCGACACTGAGCAGTTCTTC.

The chain couples TRBV7-9 to TRBJ1-1, with a tentative D call TRBD1 (5 bases). Per germline, CDR1 SEHNR and CDR2 FQNEAQ (reference sequence). V was pared by 5 bases and J by 5 bases, with 18 bases between. There are 15 residues in the CDR3. CDR3 nucleotides: TGTGCCAGCAGCCCAGGCGGGGGATGGGGAACTGAAGCTTTCTTT. Translating gives CASSPGGGWGTEAFF.

This chain links TRBV7-2 with TRBJ1-2; the D gene is possibly TRBD1 (6 bases). This CDR3 is 14 amino acids long. V was clipped by 4 bases and J by 3 bases, with 12 bases between them. Germline V lookup: CDR1 SGHTA, CDR2 FQGNSA. CDR3 in amino acids: CASSSRRTDYGYTF. CDR3 nucleotides: TGTGCCAGCAGCTCTAGGAGGACAGACTATGGCTACACCTTC.

V and J are TRBV19 and TRBJ1-2; unclear D gene. V dropped 3 bases and J dropped 3 bases, with 5 bases sitting between them. Germline CDR1 and CDR2: LNHDA and SQIVND (reference sequence). The CDR3 has 12 residues. The CDR3 sequence: CASSIRDYGYTF. The DNA of the CDR3 is TGTGCCAGTAGTATTCGGGACTATGGCTACACCTTC.

The V gene is TRBV4-2, the J gene TRBJ2-2, with 7 positions matching TRBD1. The CDR3 loop spans 18 amino acids. CDR1 LGHNA and CDR2 YNFKEQ come from the germline V gene. The V gene end was trimmed by 4 bases and the J gene end by 4 bases; junction bases not matched to a gene: 15. In nucleotides, the CDR3 is TGTGCCAGCAGCCCCCGTCTACTGGAGACAGGGACCACCGGGGAGCTGTTTTTT. Its protein product is CASSPRLLETGTTGELFF.

This clone was observed a single time. The V call is TRBV30, the J call TRBJ1-1; no clear D gene. In germline, CDR1 is GTSNPN, CDR2 SVGIG (reference sequence). CDR3 length: 12 residues. V was cut by 2 bases and J by 7 bases, with 11 bases left in between. CDR3 DNA: TGTGCCTGGAGTAGCAGGAATGGTGAAGCTTTCTTT. Translated: CAWSSRNGEAFF.

The gene calls are TRBV7-3 and TRBJ2-5, with TRBD2 as a possible D gene (5 bases). This CDR3 has 13 residues. V lost 3 bases to trimming and J lost 3 bases, with 8 bases between them. From germline, CDR1 is SGHTA and CDR2 FQGTGA. The CDR3 nucleotides are TGTGCCAGCAGCTTCGGGCGGGAAGAGACCCAGTACTTC. Amino acid sequence: CASSFGREETQYF.

This clone has just a few counts. The gene calls are TRBV2 and TRBJ2-3, with 9 nucleotides matching TRBD1. Looked up from germline, CDR1 is SNHLY and CDR2 is FYNNEI. This CDR3 contains 14 residues. Losses at the gene ends were 11 bases for V and 1 base for J; bases not matched to a gene: 7. CDR3 region: CACHDRGGTDTQYF. CDR3 nucleotide sequence: TGTGCCTGTCACGACAGGGGGGGCACAGATACGCAGTATTTT.

The chain employs TRBV19 and TRBJ1-5; D possibly corresponds to TRBD1 (6 bases). The CDR3 runs 14 residues. Germline lookup yields CDR1 LNHDA and CDR2 SQIVND (reference sequence). The V and J ends lost 4 bases and 3 bases respectively, with 10 bases between them. The CDR3 here is CASSTTGFNQPQHF. The CDR3 DNA is TGTGCCAGTAGTACTACAGGGTTCAATCAGCCCCAGCATTTT.

The CDR3 nucleotides read TGTGCCAGCTCACCGGGACAGACAACTAATGAAAAACTGTTTTTT. As protein: CASSPGQTTNEKLFF. The rearrangement joins TRBV18 to TRBJ1-4; TRBD1 agrees at 7 bases. Germline assignment: CDR1 KGHSH and CDR2 LQKENI. CDR3 size: 15 residues. V lost 3 bases, J lost 0 bases, and 1 base stayed unmatched. The variable domain in full, with the rest retrieved from reference TRBV18 and TRBJ1-4, is NAGVMQNPRHLVRRRGQEARLRCSPMKGHSHVYWYRQLPEEGLKFMVYLQKENIIDESGMPKERFSAEFPKEGPSILRIQQVVRGDSAAYFCASSPGQTTNEKLFFGSGTQLSVL.